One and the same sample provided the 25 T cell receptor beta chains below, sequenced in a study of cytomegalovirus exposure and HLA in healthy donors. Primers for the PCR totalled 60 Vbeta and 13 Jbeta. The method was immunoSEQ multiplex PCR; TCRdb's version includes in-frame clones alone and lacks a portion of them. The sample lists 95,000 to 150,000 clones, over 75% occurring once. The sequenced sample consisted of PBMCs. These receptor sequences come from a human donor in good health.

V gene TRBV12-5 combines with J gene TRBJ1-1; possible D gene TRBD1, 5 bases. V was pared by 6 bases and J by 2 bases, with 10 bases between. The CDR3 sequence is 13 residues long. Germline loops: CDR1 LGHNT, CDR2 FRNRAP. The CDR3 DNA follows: TGTGCTAGTGGGTTACAGGTAAACACTGAAGCTTTCTTT. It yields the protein CASGLQVNTEAFF.

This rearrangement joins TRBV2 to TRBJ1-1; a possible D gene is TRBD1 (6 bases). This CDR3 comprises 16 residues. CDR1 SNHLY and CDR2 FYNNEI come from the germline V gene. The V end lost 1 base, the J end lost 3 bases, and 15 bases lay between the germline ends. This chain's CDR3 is CASSEDGGRVYTEAFF. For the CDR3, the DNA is TGTGCCAGCAGTGAAGACGGGGGGCGAGTTTACACTGAAGCTTTCTTT.

The CDR3 protein is CASRTRQRTYEQYF. Here the CDR3 DNA reads TGTGCCAGCAGAACTCGACAGAGAACCTACGAGCAGTACTTC. The chain recombines TRBV28 with TRBJ2-7; maybe TRBD1 (5 bases). The CDR3 has 14 residues. Germline V gives CDR1 MDHEN, CDR2 SYDVKM. The ends were cut back, 6 bases at V and 2 bases at J, with 14 bases in the middle.

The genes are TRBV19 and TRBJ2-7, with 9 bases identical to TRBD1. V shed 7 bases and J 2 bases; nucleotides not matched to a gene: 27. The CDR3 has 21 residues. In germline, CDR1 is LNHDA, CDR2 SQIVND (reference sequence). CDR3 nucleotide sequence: TGTGCCAGTATCGCCGGGGCGGGCCGGGACAGGGCAACAAGGGGGACCTACGAGCAGTACTTC. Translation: CASIAGAGRDRATRGTYEQYF.

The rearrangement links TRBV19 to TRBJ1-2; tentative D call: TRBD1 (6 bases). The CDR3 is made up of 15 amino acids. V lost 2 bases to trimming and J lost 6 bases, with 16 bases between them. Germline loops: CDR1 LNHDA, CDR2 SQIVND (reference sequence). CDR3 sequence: CASSIMADRSNGYTF. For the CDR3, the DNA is TGTGCCAGTAGTATAATGGCCGACAGGTCGAATGGCTACACCTTC. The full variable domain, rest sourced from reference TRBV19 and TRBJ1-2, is DGGITQSPKYLFRKEGQNVTLSCEQNLNHDAMYWYRQDPGQGLRLIYYSQIVNDFQKGDIAEGYSVSREKKESFPLTVTSAQKNPTAFYLCASSIMADRSNGYTFGSGTRLTVV.

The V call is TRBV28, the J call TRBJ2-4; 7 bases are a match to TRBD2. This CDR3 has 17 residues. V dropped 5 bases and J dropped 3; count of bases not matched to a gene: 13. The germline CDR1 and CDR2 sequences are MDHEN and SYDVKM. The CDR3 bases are TGTGCCAGCAGTCTCCACTCTAGCGGTACTAACAAAAACATTCAGTACTTC. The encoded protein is CASSLHSSGTNKNIQYF.

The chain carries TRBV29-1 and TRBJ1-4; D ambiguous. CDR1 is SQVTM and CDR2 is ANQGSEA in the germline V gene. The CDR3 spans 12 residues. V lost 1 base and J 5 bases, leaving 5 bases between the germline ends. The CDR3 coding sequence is TGCAGCGTTGAAGGGGCGAATGAAAAACTGTTTTTT. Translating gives CSVEGANEKLFF.

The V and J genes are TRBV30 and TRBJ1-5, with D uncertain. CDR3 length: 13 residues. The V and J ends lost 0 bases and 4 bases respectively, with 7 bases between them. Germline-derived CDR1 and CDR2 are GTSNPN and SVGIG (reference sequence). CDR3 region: CAWSVRTNQPQHF. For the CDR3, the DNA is TGTGCCTGGAGTGTACGGACTAATCAGCCCCAGCATTTT.

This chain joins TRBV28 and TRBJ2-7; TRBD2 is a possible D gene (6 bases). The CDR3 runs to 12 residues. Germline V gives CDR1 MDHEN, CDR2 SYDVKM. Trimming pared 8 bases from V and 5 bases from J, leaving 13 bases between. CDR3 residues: CASARRGNEQYF. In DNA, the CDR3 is TGTGCCAGCGCACGGAGGGGTAACGAGCAGTACTTC.

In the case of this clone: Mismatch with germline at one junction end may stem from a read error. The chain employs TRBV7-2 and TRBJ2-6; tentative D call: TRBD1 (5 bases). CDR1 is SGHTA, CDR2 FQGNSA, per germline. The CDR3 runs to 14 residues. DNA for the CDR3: TGTGCCAGCAGCGCAACTTCTGGGGCCAACGGCCTGACTTTC. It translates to CASSATSGANGLTF.

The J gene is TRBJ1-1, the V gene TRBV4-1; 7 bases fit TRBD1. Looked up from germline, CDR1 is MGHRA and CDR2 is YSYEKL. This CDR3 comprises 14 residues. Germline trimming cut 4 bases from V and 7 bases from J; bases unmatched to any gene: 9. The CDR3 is CASSRSGTEIEAFF. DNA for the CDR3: TGCGCCAGCAGCCGATCCGGGACAGAGATTGAAGCTTTCTTT.

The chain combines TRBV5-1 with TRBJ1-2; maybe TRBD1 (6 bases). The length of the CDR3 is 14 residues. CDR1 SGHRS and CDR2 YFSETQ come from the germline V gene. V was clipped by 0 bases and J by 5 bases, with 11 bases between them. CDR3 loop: CASSLGGHVYGYTF. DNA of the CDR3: TGCGCCAGCAGCTTGGGGGGACACGTTTATGGCTACACCTTC.

The CDR3 sequence is CASSFPYRTGGGTYEQYF. CDR3 bases: TGTGCCAGCAGTTTCCCCTATAGGACAGGGGGTGGAACCTACGAGCAGTACTTC. The gene calls are TRBV28 and TRBJ2-7; 10 nucleotides line up with TRBD1. The CDR3 covers 18 residues. Germline CDR1 and CDR2: MDHEN and SYDVKM. Unmatched junction bases numbered 13, after V lost 3 bases and J lost 2 bases.

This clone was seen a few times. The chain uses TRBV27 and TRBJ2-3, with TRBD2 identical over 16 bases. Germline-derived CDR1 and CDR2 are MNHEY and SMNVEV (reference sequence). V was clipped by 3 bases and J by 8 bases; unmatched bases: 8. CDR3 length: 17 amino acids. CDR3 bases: TGTGCCAGCAGTTTCGGGACTAGCGGGAGGGCCCTCGCTACGCAGTATTTT. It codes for CASSFGTSGRALATQYF.

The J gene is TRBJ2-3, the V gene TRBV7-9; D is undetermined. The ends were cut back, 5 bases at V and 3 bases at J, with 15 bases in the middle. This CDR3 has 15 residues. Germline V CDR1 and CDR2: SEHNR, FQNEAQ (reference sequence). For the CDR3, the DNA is TGTGCCAGCAGCGTCGGTTGGGTGGAGACAGATACGCAGTATTTT. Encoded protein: CASSVGWVETDTQYF.

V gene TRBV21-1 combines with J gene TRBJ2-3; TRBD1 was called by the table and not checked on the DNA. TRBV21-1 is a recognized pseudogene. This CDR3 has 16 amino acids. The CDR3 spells CASSTSLPAITDPQYF. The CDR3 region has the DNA TGTGCCAGCAGCACATCCCTACCCGCGATCACAGATCCGCAGTATTTT.

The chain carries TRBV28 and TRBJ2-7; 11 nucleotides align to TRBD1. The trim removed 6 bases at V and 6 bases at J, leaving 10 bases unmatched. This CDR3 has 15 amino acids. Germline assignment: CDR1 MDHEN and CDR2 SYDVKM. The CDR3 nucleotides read TGTGCCAGCAGGCCATCCGGGACAGGGGGTCTCGAGCAGTACTTC. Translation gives CASRPSGTGGLEQYF.

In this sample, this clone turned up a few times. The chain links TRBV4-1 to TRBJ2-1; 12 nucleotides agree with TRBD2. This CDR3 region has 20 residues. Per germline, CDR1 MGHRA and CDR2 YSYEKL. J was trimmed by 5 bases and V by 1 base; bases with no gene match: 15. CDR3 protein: CASSQVFPSGRAINNNEQFF. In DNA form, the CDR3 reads TGCGCCAGCAGCCAAGTCTTTCCTAGCGGGAGGGCCATAAATAACAATGAGCAGTTCTTC.

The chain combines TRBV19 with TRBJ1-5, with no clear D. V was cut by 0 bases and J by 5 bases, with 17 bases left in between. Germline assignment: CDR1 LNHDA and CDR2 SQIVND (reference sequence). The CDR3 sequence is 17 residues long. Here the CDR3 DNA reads TGTGCCAGTAGTATAGATGGCCGGGAAGTAGGTCATCAGCCCCAGCATTTT. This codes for CASSIDGREVGHQPQHF.

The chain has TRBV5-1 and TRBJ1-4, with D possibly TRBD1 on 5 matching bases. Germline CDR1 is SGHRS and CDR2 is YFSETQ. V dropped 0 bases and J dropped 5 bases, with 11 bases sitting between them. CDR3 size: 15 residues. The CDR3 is CASSLDRGINEKLFF. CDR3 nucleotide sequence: TGCGCCAGCAGCTTGGACCGGGGGATCAATGAAAAACTGTTTTTT.

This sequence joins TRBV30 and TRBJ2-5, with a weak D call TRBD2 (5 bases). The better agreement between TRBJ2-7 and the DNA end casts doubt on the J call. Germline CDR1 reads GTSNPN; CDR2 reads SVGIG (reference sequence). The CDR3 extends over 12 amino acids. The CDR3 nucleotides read TGTGCCTGGAGGGGGAGCTCCTACGAGCAGTACTTC. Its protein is CAWRGSSYEQYF.

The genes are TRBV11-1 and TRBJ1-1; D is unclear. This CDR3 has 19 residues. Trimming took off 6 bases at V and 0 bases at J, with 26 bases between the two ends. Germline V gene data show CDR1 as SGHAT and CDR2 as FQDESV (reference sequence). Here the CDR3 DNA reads TGTGCCAGCAGGAGAGGGCAGGTCGTCAGGCCAGAAATGAACACTGAAGCTTTCTTT. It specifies CASRRGQVVRPEMNTEAFF.

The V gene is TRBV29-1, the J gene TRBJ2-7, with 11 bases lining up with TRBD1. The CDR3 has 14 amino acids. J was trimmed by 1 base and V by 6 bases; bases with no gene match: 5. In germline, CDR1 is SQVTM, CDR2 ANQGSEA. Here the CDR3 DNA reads TGCAGCGTCTGGGACAGGGGGGTTTCCTACGAGCAGTACTTC. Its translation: CSVWDRGVSYEQYF.

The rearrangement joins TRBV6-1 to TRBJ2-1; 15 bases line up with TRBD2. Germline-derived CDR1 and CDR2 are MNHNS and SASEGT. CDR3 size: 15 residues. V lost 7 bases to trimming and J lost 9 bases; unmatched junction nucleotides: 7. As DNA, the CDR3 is TGTGCCAGCATCCTGGGACTAGCGGGAGGAAGTGAGCAGTTCTTC. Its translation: CASILGLAGGSEQFF.

CDR3 protein: CASSVNPGFSGNTIYF. CDR3 in DNA: TGTGCCAGCAGCGTCAATCCAGGGTTCTCTGGAAACACCATATATTTT. V is TRBV25-1 and J is TRBJ1-3; D perhaps matches TRBD1 (5 bases). Germline loops: CDR1 MGHDK, CDR2 SYGVNS. CDR3 size: 16 residues. Trimming cost V 6 bases and J 0 bases, with 15 bases left between them.